This T cell receptor beta chain was captured in a study of cytomegalovirus exposure and HLA in healthy donors. Profiled with immunoSEQ multiplex PCR; TCRdb holds only in-frame clones, not every one. The table lists 120,000 or so clones, more than 75% of them singletons. V lost 1 base to trimming and J lost 6 bases, with 16 bases between them. The CDR3 has 15 amino acids. Germline V gene lookup returns CDR1 SGHVS and CDR2 FNYEAQ. To note about this clone: No antigen is known for it.

General observations from the study: In vitro testing confirmed a few CMV-associated chains as specific for CMV antigens. The investigators catalogued 180 or so TCR beta chains as cytomegalovirus-associated.

The chain couples TRBV7-6 to TRBJ2-7, with D tentatively TRBD2 (7 bases). Sequenced sample: PBMCs. This TCR came from a woman aged 25 to 39 in good health and CMV-seronegative. CDR3 protein: CASSLGAGARGEQYF. In DNA, the CDR3 is TGTGCCAGCAGCTTAGGGGCGGGGGCGAGGGGCGAGCAGTACTTC.